These 8 T cell receptor beta chains originate from one sample sequenced in a study of T cells expressing NK-cell markers. One entry per CDR3 protein, without DNA, is what TCRdb gives after re-calling the 5' RACE reads. In all, the sample yields roughly 180,000 distinct CDR3 sequences. Source material: blood T cells: a sorted CD56 or NKG2C T cell subset, CD4+ or CD8+ T cells, or bulk PBMC T cells (not recorded which). These receptors were taken from a man aged 18-70 years in good health.

This CDR3 is CASERSYEQYF. This chain uses TRBV7-9 with TRBJ2-7. This CDR3 region has 11 residues. Looked up from germline, CDR1 is SEHNR and CDR2 is FQNEAQ (reference sequence).

The chain combines TRBV12-5 with TRBJ2-7; no DNA is available, so the TRBD1 call from TCRdb remains unchecked. Germline V gives CDR1 LGHNT, CDR2 FRNRAP. CDR3 length: 13 amino acids. CDR3 sequence: CASGFSDTYEQYF. Looking up the rest from reference TRBV12-5 and TRBJ2-7 gives the full variable domain: DARVTQTPRHKVTEMGQEVTMRCQPILGHNTVFWYRQTMMQGLELLAYFRNRAPLDDSGMPKDRFSAEMPDATLATLKIQPSEPRDSAVYFCASGFSDTYEQYFGPGTRLTVT.

The rearrangement links TRBV4-2 to TRBJ1-3. The CDR3 covers 14 residues. Germline CDR1 reads LGHNA; CDR2 reads YNFKEQ. Here the CDR3 reads CASSPSQLGNTIYF.

The genes are TRBV12-5 and TRBJ1-2. The CDR3 consists of 13 residues. Germline V gene lookup returns CDR1 LGHNT and CDR2 FRNRAP. The CDR3 sequence: CASGQGTPGSYTF.

CDR3 in amino acids: CASRSQDQTQYF. The V gene is TRBV7-9, the J gene TRBJ2-5. CDR1 and CDR2 (germline): SEHNR, FQNEAQ (reference sequence). There are 12 residues in the CDR3.

The rearrangement joins TRBV3-1 to TRBJ2-7; as DNA is missing, the TRBD2 call by TCRdb cannot be tested. CDR3 length: 18 amino acids. The germline gives CDR1 LGHDT, CDR2 YNNKEL (reference sequence). CDR3 sequence reads: CASSDGTNSGLAGGEQYF.

This chain uses TRBV12-3 or TRBV12-4 with TRBJ1-2; TCRdb picks TRBD1, but there is no DNA to check that call. CDR3 length equals 16 residues. CDR3: CASSLSQGASSYGYTF.

The V and J genes are TRBV21-1 and TRBJ1-1. TRBV21-1 is a pseudogene locus. The CDR3 totals 15 residues. The CDR3 here is CASSKGIRENTEAFF.